The present T cell receptor beta chain was sequenced within a study of memory CD4+ T cells and cytomegalovirus serostatus. General observations from the study: Of 150 to 200 reported CMV TCRbeta sequences, about 67 were found in memory CD4+ repertoires.

Single viable CD3+CD4+CD8-CD45RO+ cells were sorted as the memory CD4+ T cells. Serostatus was set by detecting CMV pp150, pp28, p38, p52 IgG. Total CD4+ T cells were enriched by CD4 positive selection. In regard to this clone: No antigen is known for it.

The table came from immunoSEQ multiplex PCR; TCRdb's copy has only in-frame clones and leaves some out. The table has some 50,000 clones, around 76% seen once. The CDR3 runs to 14 residues. J was trimmed by 0 bases and V by 8 bases; bases with no gene match: 4. Germline CDR1 reads MNHNY; CDR2 reads SVGAGI (reference sequence). The chain uses TRBV6-6 and TRBJ2-5, with 9 bases lining up with TRBD2. Sequencing used memory CD4+ T cells from blood. This receptor was identified in an adult in good health and CMV-seropositive. The DNA for the CDR3 is TGTGCCAGCGCGACTAGCGGCCACCAAGAGACCCAGTACTTC. It codes for CASATSGHQETQYF.